Listed below are T cell receptor beta chains from one sample, sequenced in a study of CD8 T cells in ankylosing spondylitis. One entry per CDR3 protein, called by TCRdb with MiXCR from the 5' RACE reads. The sample shows fewer than 200,000 distinct CDR3 sequences, roughly 18% of them seen only once. Sequences were obtained from blood, either unsorted or a sorted T cell fraction (not recorded which). Receptors originate from a male donor with ankylosing spondylitis or in good health (not recorded which). Both conserved end residues are part of each CDR3. A D gene is named only where the DNA matches it firmly. Size tells how often a clone was seen (once, few, many) or the class of an expanded clone, and some rows leave it out.

v_call	j_call	clone_size	d_call	cdr3_nt	cdr3_aa
TRBV5-1	TRBJ2-2	many	TRBD2	TGCGCCAGCAGCTCTCATAGCGGGAGCGGCACCGGGGAGCTGTTTTTT	CASSSHSGSGTGELFF
TRBV7-6	TRBJ1-1	few	-	TGTGCCAGCAGCTCCGAACAGGGGAACACTGAAGCTTTCTTT	CASSSEQGNTEAFF
TRBV28	TRBJ1-3	many	-	TGTGCCAGCAGGCGGACCCGCCTTTTCTCTGGAAACACCATATATTTT	CASRRTRLFSGNTIYF
TRBV20-1	TRBJ1-2	many	-	TGCAGTGCTAGAGGGCCGGGCTATGGCTACACCTTC	CSARGPGYGYTF
TRBV12-3/TRBV12-4	TRBJ2-3	-	-	TGTGCCAGCACCCAGACCGGGAGCCCCTCAAATACGCAGTATTTT	CASTQTGSPSNTQYF
TRBV3-1	TRBJ2-1	-	TRBD2	TGTGCCAGCAGCCAAGGCCGCGCTAGCGGATACAATGAGCAGTTCTTC	CASSQGRASGYNEQFF
TRBV12-3/TRBV12-4	TRBJ2-3	many	-	TGTGCCAGCACGGTTGGGGTGCTCCGGACAGATACGCAGTATTTT	CASTVGVLRTDTQYF
TRBV20-1	TRBJ2-2	many	-	TGCAGTGCTAGAGATGCAGGGGGGGCCGGGGAGCTGTTTTTT	CSARDAGGAGELFF
TRBV20-1	TRBJ2-6	many	TRBD1	TGCAGTGCTAGAGATCTAGCAGGGGGCAGCTCTGGGGCCAACGTCCTGACTTTC	CSARDLAGGSSGANVLTF
TRBV2	TRBJ2-7	-	TRBD1	TGTGCCAGCACGAAGGTAGGGACAGGGACCGGCGAGCAGTACTTC	CASTKVGTGTGEQYF
TRBV5-1	TRBJ1-6	many	TRBD1	TGCGCCAGCAGCCCACAGGGGTCCAATAATTCACCCCTCCACTTT	CASSPQGSNNSPLHF
TRBV7-2	TRBJ2-2	-	-	TGTGCCAGCAGCTTATCGGATTGGTTAAAACACCGGGGAGCTGTTTTT	CASSLSDWLKHRGAVF
TRBV2	TRBJ2-7	-	-	TGTGCCAGCAGTGGACAGTGGATCTACGAGCAGTACTTC	CASSGQWIYEQYF
TRBV20-1	TRBJ2-7	-	-	TGCAGTGCTAGAGATCCCCGGGGGAGCAGCTACGAGCAGTACTTC	CSARDPRGSSYEQYF
TRBV10-3	TRBJ2-3	many	TRBD2	TGTGCCATCAAGTTGACTAGCGGGAGAGGCACAGATACGCAGTATTTT	CAIKLTSGRGTDTQYF
TRBV9	TRBJ2-2	-	TRBD2	TGTGCCAGCAGCGTAACGATCCGGAAAGCGGGAGGAAGGGACACCGGGGAGCTGTTTTTT	CASSVTIRKAGGRDTGELFF